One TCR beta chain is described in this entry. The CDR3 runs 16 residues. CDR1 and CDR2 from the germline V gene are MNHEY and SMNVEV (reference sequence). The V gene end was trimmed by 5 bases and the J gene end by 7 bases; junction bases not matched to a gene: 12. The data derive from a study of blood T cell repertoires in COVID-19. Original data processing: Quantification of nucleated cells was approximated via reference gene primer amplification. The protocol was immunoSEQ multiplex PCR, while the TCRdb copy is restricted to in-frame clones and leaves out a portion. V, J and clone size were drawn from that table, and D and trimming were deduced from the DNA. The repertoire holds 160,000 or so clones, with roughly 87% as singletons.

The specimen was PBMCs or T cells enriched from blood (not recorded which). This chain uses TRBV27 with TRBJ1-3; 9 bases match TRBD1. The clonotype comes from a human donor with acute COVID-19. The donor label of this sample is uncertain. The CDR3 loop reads CASSAFYPGQGNTIYF. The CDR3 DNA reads TGTGCCAGCAGTGCGTTCTATCCGGGACAGGGCAACACCATATATTTT.